This TCR beta chain was sequenced for a study of T cells in localized non-small cell lung cancer. Study-level findings and limits: Longer overall survival was associated with a higher density of T cells in the blood. Heterogeneity is still possible, as just one tumor region was sequenced. Median detection of top 100 tumor clones in adjacent lung was 57 clones. Adjacent uninvolved lung tissue had the highest T cell clonality, exceeding tumor.

From germline, CDR1 is LNHDA and CDR2 SQIVND (reference sequence). This CDR3 has 14 residues. The V and J ends lost 6 bases and 0 bases respectively, with 9 bases between them. A note on this clone: No antigen is known for it.

Profiled with immunoSEQ multiplex PCR; TCRdb holds only in-frame clones, not every one. The sample consists of about 17,000 clones, around four fifths of them appearing once. The material was peripheral blood, obtained before any cancer treatment. The chain joins TRBV19 to TRBJ1-3, with D unresolved. The TCR was taken from a male donor at least 60 years old with stage III lung adenocarcinoma. The CDR3 loop reads CASSPSDSGNTIYF. CDR3 in DNA: TGTGCCAGTAGCCCCTCCGACTCTGGAAACACCATATATTTT.